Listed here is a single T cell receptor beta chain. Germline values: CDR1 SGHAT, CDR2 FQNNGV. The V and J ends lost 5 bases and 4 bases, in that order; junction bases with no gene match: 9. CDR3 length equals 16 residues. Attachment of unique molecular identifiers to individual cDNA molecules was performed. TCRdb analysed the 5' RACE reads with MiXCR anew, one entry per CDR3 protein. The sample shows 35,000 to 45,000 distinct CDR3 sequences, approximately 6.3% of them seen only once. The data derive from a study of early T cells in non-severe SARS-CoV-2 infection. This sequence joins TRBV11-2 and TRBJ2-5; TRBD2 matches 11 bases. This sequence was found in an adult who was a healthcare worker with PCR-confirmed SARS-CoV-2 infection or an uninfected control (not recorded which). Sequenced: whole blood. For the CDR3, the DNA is TGTGCCAGCAGCATAGCGGGGGGGCTACTTAGAGAGACCCAGTACTTC. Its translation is CASSIAGGLLRETQYF.